This T cell receptor (beta chain) was recorded in a study of blood T cell repertoires in COVID-19. Study-wide context: Both acute and convalescent COVID-19 samples were obtained from the United States, Italy and Spain. T cells, B-cell-depleted T cells, or PBMCs provided the cDNA or gDNA that served as material.

The CDR3 extends over 16 amino acids. With 6 bases removed from V and 3 bases from J, the gap between germline ends came to 20 bases. Germline CDR1 reads SNHLY; CDR2 reads FYNNEI. In the authors' methods: Reference gene primer amplification yielded estimated nucleated cell counts. Profiling relied on immunoSEQ multiplex PCR, and the TCRdb table lists in-frame clones only, not all of them. The DNA gave D and trimming, while V, J and clone size come from that table. The sample has roughly 150,000 clones, 87% seen once; the top ten hold under 6%. This clone was observed at least ten times. The gene calls are TRBV2 and TRBJ1-2, with a tentative D call TRBD1 (6 bases). The sequence derives from a human donor in a cohort sampled during active COVID-19. Sequencing was performed on peripheral blood. CDR3 amino acids: CASRDRQARKYYGYTF. The CDR3 region has the DNA TGTGCCAGCAGAGATAGACAGGCTAGGAAGTACTATGGCTACACCTTC.